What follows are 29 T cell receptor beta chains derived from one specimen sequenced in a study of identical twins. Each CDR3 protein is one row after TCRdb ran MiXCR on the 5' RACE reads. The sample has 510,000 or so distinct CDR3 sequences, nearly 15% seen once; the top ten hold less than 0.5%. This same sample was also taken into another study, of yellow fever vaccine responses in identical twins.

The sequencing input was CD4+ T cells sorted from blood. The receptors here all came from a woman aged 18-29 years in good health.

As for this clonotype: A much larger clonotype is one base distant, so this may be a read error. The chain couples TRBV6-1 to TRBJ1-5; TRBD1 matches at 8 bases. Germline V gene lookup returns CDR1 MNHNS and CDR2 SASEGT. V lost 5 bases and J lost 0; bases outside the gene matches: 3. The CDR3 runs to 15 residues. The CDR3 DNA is TGTGCCAGCAGTCGGACAGGGTATAGCAATCAGCCCCAGCATTTT. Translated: CASSRTGYSNQPQHF.

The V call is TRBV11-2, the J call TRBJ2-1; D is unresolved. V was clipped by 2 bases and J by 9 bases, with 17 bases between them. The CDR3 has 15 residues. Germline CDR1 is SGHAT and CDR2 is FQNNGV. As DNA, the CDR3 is TGTGCCAGCAGCTTAAGTGATATTACCGTCTCTGAGCAGTTCTTC. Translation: CASSLSDITVSEQFF.

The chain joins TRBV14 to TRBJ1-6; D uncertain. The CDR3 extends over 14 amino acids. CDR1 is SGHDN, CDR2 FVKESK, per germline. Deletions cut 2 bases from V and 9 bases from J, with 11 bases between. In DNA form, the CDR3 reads TGTGCCAGCAGCCAATCACATACAACTTCACCCCTCCACTTT. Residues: CASSQSHTTSPLHF.

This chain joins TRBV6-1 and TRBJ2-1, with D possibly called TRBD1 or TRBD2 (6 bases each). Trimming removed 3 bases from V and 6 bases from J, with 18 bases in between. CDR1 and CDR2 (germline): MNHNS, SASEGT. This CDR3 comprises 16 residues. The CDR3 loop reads CASSERGDMPSNEQFF. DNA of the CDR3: TGTGCCAGCAGTGAGAGGGGGGACATGCCCTCCAATGAGCAGTTCTTC.

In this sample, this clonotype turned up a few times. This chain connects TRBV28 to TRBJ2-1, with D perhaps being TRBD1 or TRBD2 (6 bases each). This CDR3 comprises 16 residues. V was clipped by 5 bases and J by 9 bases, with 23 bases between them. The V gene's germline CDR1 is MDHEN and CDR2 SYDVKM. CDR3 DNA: TGTGCCAGCAGTCTCAGGCTAACGGGAGTAGGGGGTGAGCAGTTCTTC. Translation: CASSLRLTGVGGEQFF.

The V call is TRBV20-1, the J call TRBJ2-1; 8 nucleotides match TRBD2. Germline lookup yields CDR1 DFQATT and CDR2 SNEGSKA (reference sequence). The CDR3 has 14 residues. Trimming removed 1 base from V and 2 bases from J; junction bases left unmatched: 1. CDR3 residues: CSARGLATYNEQFF. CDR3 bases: TGCAGTGCTAGAGGACTAGCGACCTACAATGAGCAGTTCTTC.

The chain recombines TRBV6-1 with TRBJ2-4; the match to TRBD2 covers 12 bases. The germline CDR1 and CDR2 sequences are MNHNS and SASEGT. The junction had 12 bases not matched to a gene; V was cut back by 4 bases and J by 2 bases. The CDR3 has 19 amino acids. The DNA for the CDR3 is TGTGCCAGCAGTGCCCCTAGCGGGAGGGCCGGTATTACCAAAAACATTCAGTACTTC. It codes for CASSAPSGRAGITKNIQYF.

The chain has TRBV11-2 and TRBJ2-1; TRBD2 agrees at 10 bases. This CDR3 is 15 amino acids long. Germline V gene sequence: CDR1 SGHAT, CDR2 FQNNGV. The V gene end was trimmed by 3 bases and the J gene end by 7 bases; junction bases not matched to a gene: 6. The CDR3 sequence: CASSFLLAGGNEQFF. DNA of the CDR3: TGTGCCAGCAGCTTCTTATTAGCGGGAGGTAATGAGCAGTTCTTC.

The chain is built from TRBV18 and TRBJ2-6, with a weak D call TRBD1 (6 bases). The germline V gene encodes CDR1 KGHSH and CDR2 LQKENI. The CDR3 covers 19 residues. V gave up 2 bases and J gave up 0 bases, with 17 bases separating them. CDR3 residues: CASSPAVRGQPSGANVLTF. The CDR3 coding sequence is TGTGCCAGCTCACCAGCGGTCAGGGGCCAACCCTCTGGGGCCAACGTCCTGACTTTC.

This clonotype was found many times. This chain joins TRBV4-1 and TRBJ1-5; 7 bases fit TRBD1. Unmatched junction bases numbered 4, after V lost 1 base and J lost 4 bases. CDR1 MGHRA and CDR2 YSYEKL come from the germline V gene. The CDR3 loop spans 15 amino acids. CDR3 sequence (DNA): TGCGCCAGCAGCCAAGCGGTGACAGGGAATCAGCCCCAGCATTTT. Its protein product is CASSQAVTGNQPQHF.

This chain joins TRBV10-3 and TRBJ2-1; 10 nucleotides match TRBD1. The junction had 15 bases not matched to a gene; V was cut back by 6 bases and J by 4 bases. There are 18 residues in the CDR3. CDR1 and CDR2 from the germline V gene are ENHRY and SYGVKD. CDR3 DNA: TGTGCCATCAGGGTAGGGACAGGGGCAGTACTCGGATACAATGAGCAGTTCTTC. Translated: CAIRVGTGAVLGYNEQFF.

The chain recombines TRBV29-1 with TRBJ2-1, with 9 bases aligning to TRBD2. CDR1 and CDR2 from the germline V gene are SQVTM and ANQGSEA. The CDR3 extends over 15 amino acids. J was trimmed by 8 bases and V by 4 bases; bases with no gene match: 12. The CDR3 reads CSVVGVREGRDEQFF. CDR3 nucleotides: TGCAGCGTTGTGGGCGTGCGGGAGGGCCGCGATGAGCAGTTCTTC.

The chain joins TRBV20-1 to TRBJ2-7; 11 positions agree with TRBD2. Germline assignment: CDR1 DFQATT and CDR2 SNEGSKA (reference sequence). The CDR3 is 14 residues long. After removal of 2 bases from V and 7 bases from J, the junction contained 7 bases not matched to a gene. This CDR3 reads CSARLAGGGFEQYF. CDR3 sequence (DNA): TGCAGTGCTAGACTAGCGGGGGGCGGGTTTGAGCAGTACTTC.

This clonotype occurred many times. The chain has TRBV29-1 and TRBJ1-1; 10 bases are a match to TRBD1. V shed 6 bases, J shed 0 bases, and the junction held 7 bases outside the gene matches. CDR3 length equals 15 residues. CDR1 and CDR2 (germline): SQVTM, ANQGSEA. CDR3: CSVSGTGVMNTEAFF. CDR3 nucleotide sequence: TGCAGCGTATCCGGGACAGGGGTCATGAACACTGAAGCTTTCTTT. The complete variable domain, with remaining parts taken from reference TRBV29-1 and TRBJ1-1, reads SAVISQKPSRDICQRGTSLTIQCQVDSQVTMMFWYRQQPGQSLTLIATANQGSEATYESGFVIDKFPISRPNLTFSTLTVSNMSPEDSSIYLCSVSGTGVMNTEAFFGQGTRLTVV.

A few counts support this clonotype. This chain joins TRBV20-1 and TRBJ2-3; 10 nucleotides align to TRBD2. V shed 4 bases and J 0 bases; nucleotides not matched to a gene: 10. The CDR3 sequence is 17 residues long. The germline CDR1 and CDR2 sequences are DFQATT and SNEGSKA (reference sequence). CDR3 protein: CSAKIAGLALSTDTQYF. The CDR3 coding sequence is TGCAGTGCTAAGATTGCGGGACTAGCGCTTAGCACAGATACGCAGTATTTT.

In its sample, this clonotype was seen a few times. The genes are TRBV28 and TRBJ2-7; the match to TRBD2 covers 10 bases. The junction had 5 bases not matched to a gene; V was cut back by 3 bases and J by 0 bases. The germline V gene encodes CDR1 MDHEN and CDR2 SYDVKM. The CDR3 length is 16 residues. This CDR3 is CASSFASGSISYEQYF. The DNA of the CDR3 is TGTGCCAGCAGTTTTGCTAGCGGGAGTATCTCCTACGAGCAGTACTTC.

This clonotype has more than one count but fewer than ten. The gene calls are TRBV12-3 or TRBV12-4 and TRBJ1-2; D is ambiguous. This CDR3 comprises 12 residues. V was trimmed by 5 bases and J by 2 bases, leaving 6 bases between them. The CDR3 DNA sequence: TGTGCCAGCAGTACAGAGAACTATGGCTACACCTTC. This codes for CASSTENYGYTF.

In DNA form, the CDR3 reads TGTGCCAGCGGGGCGGGAGGGAGGAACAATGAGCAGTTCTTC. This sequence encodes CASGAGGRNNEQFF. The J gene is TRBJ2-1, the V gene TRBV2; TRBD2 aligns across 9 bases. The CDR3 runs 14 residues. V was pared by 8 bases and J by 5 bases, with 7 bases of the junction left unmatched. Germline loops: CDR1 SNHLY, CDR2 FYNNEI.

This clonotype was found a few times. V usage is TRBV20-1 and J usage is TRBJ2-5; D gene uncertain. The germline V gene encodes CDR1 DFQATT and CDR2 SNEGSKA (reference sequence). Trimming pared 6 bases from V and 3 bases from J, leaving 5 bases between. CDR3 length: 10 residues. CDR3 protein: CSALEETQYF. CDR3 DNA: TGCAGTGCCCTGGAAGAGACCCAGTACTTC.

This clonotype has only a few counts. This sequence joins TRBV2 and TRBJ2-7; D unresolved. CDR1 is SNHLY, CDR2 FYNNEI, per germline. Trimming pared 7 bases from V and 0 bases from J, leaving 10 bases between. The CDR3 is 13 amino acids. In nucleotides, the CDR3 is TGTGCCAGCAACGCCGGGTCCTCCTACGAGCAGTACGTC. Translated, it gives CASNAGSSYEQYV.

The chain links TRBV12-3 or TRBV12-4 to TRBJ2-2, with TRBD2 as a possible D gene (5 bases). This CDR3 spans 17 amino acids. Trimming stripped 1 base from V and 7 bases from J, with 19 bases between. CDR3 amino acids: CASSLDRGRETIGELFF. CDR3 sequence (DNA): TGTGCCAGCAGTTTAGATCGGGGAAGGGAAACCATCGGGGAGCTGTTTTTT.

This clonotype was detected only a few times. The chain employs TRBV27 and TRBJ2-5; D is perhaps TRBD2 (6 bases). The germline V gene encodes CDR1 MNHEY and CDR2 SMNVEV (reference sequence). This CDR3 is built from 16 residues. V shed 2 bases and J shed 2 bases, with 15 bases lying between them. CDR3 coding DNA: TGTGCCAGCAGTTTAACACCATCGGGGGATCAAGAGACCCAGTACTTC. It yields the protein CASSLTPSGDQETQYF.

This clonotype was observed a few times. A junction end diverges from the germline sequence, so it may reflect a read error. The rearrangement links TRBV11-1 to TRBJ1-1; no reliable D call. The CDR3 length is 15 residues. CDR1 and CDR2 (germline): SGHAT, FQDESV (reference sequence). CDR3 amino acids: CASSLDGAINTEAFF. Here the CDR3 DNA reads TGTGCCAGCAGTTTAGACGGAGCTATAAACACTGAAGCTTTCTTT.

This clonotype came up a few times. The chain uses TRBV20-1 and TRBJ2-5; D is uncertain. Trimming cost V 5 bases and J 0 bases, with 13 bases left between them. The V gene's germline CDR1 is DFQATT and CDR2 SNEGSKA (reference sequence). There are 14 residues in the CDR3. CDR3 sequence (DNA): TGCAGTGCTTCTTCCCGACTGCACCAAGAGACCCAGTACTTC. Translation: CSASSRLHQETQYF.

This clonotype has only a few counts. CDR3 sequence: CASSLAAGSNEKLFF. The CDR3 DNA is TGTGCCAGCAGCTTAGCGGCAGGGTCTAATGAAAAACTGTTTTTT. This chain connects TRBV11-2 to TRBJ1-4; D is perhaps TRBD1 (5 bases). This CDR3 has 15 residues. Germline assignment: CDR1 SGHAT and CDR2 FQNNGV. V lost 1 base to trimming and J lost 3 bases, with 9 bases between them.

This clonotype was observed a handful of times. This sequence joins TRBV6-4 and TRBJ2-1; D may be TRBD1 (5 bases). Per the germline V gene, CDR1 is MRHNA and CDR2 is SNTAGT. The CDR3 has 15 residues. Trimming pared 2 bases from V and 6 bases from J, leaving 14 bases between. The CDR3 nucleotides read TGTGCCAGCAGTGACCTCTTTCAGGGTCTCAATGAGCAGTTCTTC. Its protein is CASSDLFQGLNEQFF.

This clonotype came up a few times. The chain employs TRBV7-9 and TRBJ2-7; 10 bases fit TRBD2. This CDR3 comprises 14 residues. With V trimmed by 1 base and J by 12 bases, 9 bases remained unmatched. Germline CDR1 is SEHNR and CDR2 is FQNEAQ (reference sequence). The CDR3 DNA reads TGTGCCAGCAGCTTAGATGGGACTAGCGCGACCTGGTACTTC. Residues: CASSLDGTSATWYF.

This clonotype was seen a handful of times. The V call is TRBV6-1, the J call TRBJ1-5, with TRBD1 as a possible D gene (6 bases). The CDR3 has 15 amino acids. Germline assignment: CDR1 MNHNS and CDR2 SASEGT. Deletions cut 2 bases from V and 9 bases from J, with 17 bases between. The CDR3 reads CASSELGAKVRPQHF. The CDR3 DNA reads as TGTGCCAGCAGTGAATTGGGGGCCAAGGTCCGGCCCCAGCATTTT.

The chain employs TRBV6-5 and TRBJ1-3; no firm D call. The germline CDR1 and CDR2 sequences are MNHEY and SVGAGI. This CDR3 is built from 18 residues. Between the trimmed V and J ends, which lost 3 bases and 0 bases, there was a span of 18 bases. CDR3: CASSYKTLGGISGNTIYF. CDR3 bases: TGTGCCAGCAGTTATAAGACCCTCGGCGGAATCTCTGGAAACACCATATATTTT.